This entry features one T cell receptor (beta chain) sequence. The antigen is undetermined. With a J-beta primer mix and a sample-barcoded 5' primer, a second PCR ran roughly 7 to 11 cycles. One entry per CDR3 protein results from TCRdb running MiXCR on the 5' RACE reads. The sample has some 1.4 million distinct CDR3 sequences, roughly 40% seen once. The V end was cut by 1 base, the J end by 5 bases, with 15 bases between. The CDR3 is 15 residues long. Germline CDR1 reads LNHNV; CDR2 reads YYDKDF (reference sequence). The sample is drawn from a study of blood T cells in healthy people across ages. The study, taken as a whole, reports: Diversity estimated from one million T cells was considered an underestimate.

The TCR was taken from a woman in her late teens or twenties in good health. The sequenced material came from blood. V and J are TRBV15 and TRBJ2-7, with a possible D match to TRBD2 (6 bases). The CDR3: CATSRVGGDRDEQYF. The CDR3 DNA reads TGTGCCACCAGCAGAGTTGGAGGGGATAGGGACGAGCAGTACTTC.